This T cell receptor beta chain was found in a study of cytomegalovirus exposure and HLA in healthy donors. General study points: In vitro testing confirmed a few CMV-associated chains as specific for CMV antigens.

This clone appeared a few times. Its antigen is unknown. Germline V gene lookup returns CDR1 LGHNA and CDR2 YSLEER. The CDR3 is 18 residues long. The ends lost 2 bases at V and 0 bases at J; junction bases unmatched: 5. Clones were read by immunoSEQ multiplex PCR, and TCRdb kept only the in-frame ones, dropping some. The sample contains roughly 150,000 clones, approximately 84% of which appear only once. The sequence came from a man aged 30-40 years in good health and CMV-seropositive. This chain uses TRBV4-3 with TRBJ2-6; 9 bases fit TRBD1. Sequenced: PBMCs. CDR3 amino acids: CASSQLGQGISGANVLTF. CDR3 sequence (DNA): TGCGCCAGCAGCCAACTCGGACAGGGGATCTCTGGGGCCAACGTCCTGACTTTC.